This T cell receptor beta chain was sequenced for a study of OX40 agonist ivuxolimab in advanced cancers. For the study at large: All patients had ivuxolimab intravenously every 2 weeks at 0.01 to 10 mg/kg.

Broader study findings: Among some nonresponders, normalized T-cell clonal expansion was also low. The antigen specificity of the peripheral T cells (those that were expanded) was not determined. On average, CD8+ T cells showed a greater number of expanded clones than CD4+.

Repertoires were generated with immunoSEQ multiplex PCR, while TCRdb's copy carries only in-frame clones and drops some. Of roughly 87,000 clones in the sample, around 90% were seen once. The V and J ends lost 1 base and 0 bases respectively, with 9 bases between them. CDR3 size: 15 residues. Germline V gene sequence: CDR1 SGHVS, CDR2 FNYEAQ. This clone was seen only once. Its target is unknown. The sequencing here drew on CD4+ or CD8+ T cells sorted from blood, taken in a trial of the OX40 agonist ivuxolimab. The chain carries TRBV7-6 and TRBJ1-1; D not certain. The clonotype originates from an adult with an advanced solid tumor such as melanoma, head and neck, liver or kidney cancer. The CDR3 sequence: CASSLGQIMNTEAFF. The CDR3 DNA sequence: TGTGCCAGCAGCTTAGGGCAGATCATGAACACTGAAGCTTTCTTT. Filled out from reference TRBV7-6 and TRBJ1-1, the complete variable domain reads GAGVSQSPRYKVTKRGQDVALRCDPISGHVSLYWYRQALGQGPEFLTYFNYEAQQDKSGLPNDRFSAERPEGSISTLTIQRTEQRDSAMYRCASSLGQIMNTEAFFGQGTRLTVV.